This T cell receptor beta chain was sequenced in a study of Graves' ophthalmopathy and Graves' hyperthyroidism. Germline CDR1 SGHNT, CDR2 YENEEA. The ends were cut back, 5 bases at V and 4 bases at J, with 17 bases in the middle. This CDR3 is built from 15 residues. This clonotype was recorded many times. Amplification targeted the TCR beta CDR3 regions, with RNA transcripts as the source material. First-round RT-PCR employed HTBI primers, with a second-round multiplex PCR after it. TCRdb used MiXCR to reprocess the multiplex PCR reads, holding one entry per CDR3 protein. The repertoire holds 450,000 to 600,000 distinct CDR3 sequences, with under 40% as singletons.

The sample taken for sequencing was peripheral blood or thyroid tissue (not recorded which). The sequence came from an adult man with Graves' hyperthyroidism. This chain connects TRBV11-3 to TRBJ2-5; tentatively, D is TRBD1 (5 bases). Here the CDR3 reads CASSDTSGWGETQYF. In DNA form, the CDR3 reads TGTGCCAGCAGCGACACGTCAGGGTGGGGAGAGACCCAGTACTTC.